This TCR beta chain was sequenced in a study of blood T cell repertoires in COVID-19. Overall study context: COVID-19 samples, acute and convalescent, were from the United States, Italy and Spain. PBMCs, B-cell-depleted T cells, or T cells were the source of the cDNA or gDNA that made up the material.

The data were produced by immunoSEQ multiplex PCR, yet TCRdb's version contains in-frame clones alone and is incomplete. Counted here are about 65,000 clones, about 93% occurring once; the ten biggest clones make up 2.9%. Trimming stripped 1 base from V and 2 bases from J, with 9 bases between. The CDR3 is 14 residues long. The germline V gene has CDR1 LNHDA and CDR2 SQIVND (reference sequence). Input material: peripheral blood. This receptor was taken from a man aged 65 to 79 with active COVID-19. This chain uses TRBV19 with TRBJ2-7; D may be TRBD2 (6 bases). The CDR3 loop reads CASSIVAGTYEQYF. The CDR3, as DNA: TGTGCCAGTAGTATAGTTGCGGGGACCTACGAGCAGTACTTC.